The present TCR beta chain was sequenced within a study of Ad26.COV2.S vaccination and SARS-CoV-2 variants. The wider study: Donor was assigned to the Ad26.COV2.S arm of trial COV1001. Ad26.COV2.S, an intramuscular injection, was given once or twice 56 days apart.

V was shortened by 11 bases and J by 4 bases, with 17 bases between the two germline ends. The CDR3 spans 13 residues. Germline CDR1 SNHLY, CDR2 FYNNEI. Treatment: about 20 received Ad26.COV2.S at low or high dose, single or two shots; roughly five received placebo; per-sample allocation not given. Specimen acquisition occurred on day 63 following the initial vaccine or placebo injection. The shot given was an Ad26 vector that makes Wuhan-strain SARS-CoV-2 spike. TCRdb's table, derived via immunoSEQ multiplex PCR, lists solely in-frame clones and lacks some. Of about 330,000 clones listed, about nine tenths are singletons.

This specimen was peripheral blood, taken in a trial of Ad26.COV2.S vaccine versus placebo. This clonotype was sampled from a person between 18 and 65 years old who received the Ad26.COV2.S COVID-19 vaccine or a placebo. The rearrangement links TRBV2 to TRBJ2-5; D may be TRBD1 (6 bases). The DNA of the CDR3 is TGTGCCGCCCAGCAGGGGTTAGTAGAGACCCAGTACTTC. Its protein product is CAAQQGLVETQYF.